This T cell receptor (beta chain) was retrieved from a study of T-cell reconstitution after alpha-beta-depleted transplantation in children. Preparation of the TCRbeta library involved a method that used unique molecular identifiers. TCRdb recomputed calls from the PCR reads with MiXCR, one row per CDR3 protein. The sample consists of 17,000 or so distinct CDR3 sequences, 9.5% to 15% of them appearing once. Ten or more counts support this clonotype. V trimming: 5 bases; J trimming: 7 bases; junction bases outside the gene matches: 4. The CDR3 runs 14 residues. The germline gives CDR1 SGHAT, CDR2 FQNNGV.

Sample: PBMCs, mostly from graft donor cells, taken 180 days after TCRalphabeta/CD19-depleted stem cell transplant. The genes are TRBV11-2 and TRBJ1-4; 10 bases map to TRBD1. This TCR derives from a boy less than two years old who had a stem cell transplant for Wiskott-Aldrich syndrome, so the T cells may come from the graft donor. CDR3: CASSLGQGSEKLFF. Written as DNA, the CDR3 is TGTGCCAGCAGCCTGGGACAGGGGAGTGAAAAACTGTTTTTT.